Shown below are 7 T cell receptor beta chains from a single sample sequenced in a study of T cells in Graves' hyperthyroidism and ophthalmopathy. RNA transcripts were the template for amplifying TCR beta CDR3 regions. The HTBI primer set drove a first-round RT-PCR of the TCR CDR3. TCRdb called the multiplex PCR reads again in MiXCR, with one record for every CDR3 protein. Here the sample spans approximately 870,000 distinct CDR3 sequences, roughly 40% being singletons. The sample taken for sequencing was blood. The source is a man aged 18 to 30 with Graves' hyperthyroidism.

About this clonotype itself: A much larger clonotype is one base distant, so this may be a read error. V is TRBV7-2 and J is TRBJ2-5; 9 nucleotides line up with TRBD2. The CDR3 is 15 amino acids. V lost 5 bases to trimming and J lost 5 bases; unmatched junction nucleotides: 9. Germline assignment: CDR1 SGHTA and CDR2 FQGNSA. The CDR3 is CASSPEAGGPETQYF. For the CDR3, the DNA is TGTGCCAGCAGCCCCGAGGCGGGAGGGCCCGAGACCCAGTACTTC.

This clonotype was counted many times. The V and J genes are TRBV7-2 and TRBJ2-5, with D unclear. V was clipped by 6 bases and J by 6 bases, with 20 bases between them. This CDR3 has 15 residues. Germline CDR1 reads SGHTA; CDR2 reads FQGNSA. CDR3 region: CASRPPTEWGKTQYF. CDR3 in DNA: TGTGCCAGCAGACCTCCTACGGAATGGGGAAAGACCCAGTACTTC.

Turning to this clonotype: The junction departs from germline at one end; a sequencing error may be responsible. The rearrangement uses TRBV25-1 and TRBJ2-5; 10 nucleotides match TRBD2. The germline V gene encodes CDR1 MGHDK and CDR2 SYGVNS. The CDR3 totals 15 residues. The CDR3 loop reads CATSDLAGEGETQYF. Written as DNA, the CDR3 is TGTGCCACCAGTGACCTAGCGGGAGAGGGAGAGACCCAGTACTTC.

This clonotype showed up just a few times. The gene calls are TRBV9 and TRBJ2-2; D possibly matches TRBD1 or TRBD2 (6 bases each). CDR3 size: 14 residues. The germline V gene has CDR1 SGDLS and CDR2 YYNGEE. Trimming pared 4 bases from V and 6 bases from J, leaving 13 bases between. CDR3 sequence reads: CASSLQRGAGELFF. The CDR3 bases are TGTGCCAGCAGCTTACAGAGGGGGGCCGGGGAGCTGTTTTTT. The variable domain in full, with the rest retrieved from reference TRBV9 and TRBJ2-2, is DSGVTQTPKHLITATGQRVTLRCSPRSGDLSVYWYQQSLDQGLQFLIQYYNGEERAKGNILERFSAQQFPDLHSELNLSSLELGDSALYFCASSLQRGAGELFFGEGSRLTVL.

Concerning this clonotype itself: The CDR3 end shows no conserved phenylalanine or tryptophan, and so a read error is likely. The chain couples TRBV2 to TRBJ2-7; 7 positions match TRBD2. V lost 11 bases and J lost 5; bases outside the gene matches: 15. The CDR3 is 14 amino acids. CDR1 is SNHLY, CDR2 FYNNEI, per germline. The DNA for the CDR3 is TGTGCCTTGGACGGGGGGACCCTCGGGGACGAGCAGTACCTC. Protein sequence: CALDGGTLGDEQYL.

This clonotype was detected only once. The chain has TRBV29-1 and TRBJ2-7, with D possibly TRBD2 on 6 matching bases. This CDR3 spans 13 amino acids. Germline V gives CDR1 SQVTM, CDR2 ANQGSEA. Trimming stripped 6 bases from V and 3 bases from J, with 15 bases between. In nucleotides, the CDR3 is TGCAGCGTCGATCCGGGAGCCAGCTACGAGCAGTACTTC. Encoded protein: CSVDPGASYEQYF.

Comments on this clonotype: This may arise from a read error, as a much more abundant clone is one base away. The chain couples TRBV4-1 to TRBJ1-2, with 7 bases identical to TRBD1. The CDR3 is made up of 14 amino acids. The V gene end was trimmed by 0 bases and the J gene end by 9 bases; junction bases not matched to a gene: 7. CDR1 and CDR2 from the germline V gene are MGHRA and YSYEKL. CDR3 coding DNA: TGCGCCAGCAGCCAAGATCCCGGGACAGATAGCTACACCTTC. It specifies CASSQDPGTDSYTF.